This T cell receptor (beta chain) derives from a study of beta chain features in type 1 diabetes. About the research overall: Sorted cells from all samples, numbering 95 million to 140 million, were examined.

The V end lost 5 bases, the J end lost 0 bases, and 13 bases lay between the germline ends. This CDR3 is built from 15 residues. Germline CDR1 MDHEN, CDR2 SYDVKM. In this sample, this clone turned up a few times. With a much larger clone just one base away, this may be a read error. Other DNA sequences in this sample translate to the same CDR3. The investigators reverse transcribed all of the isolated RNA, so they sequenced expressed TCRB transcripts. Using immunoSEQ multiplex PCR, the repertoire was profiled, and TCRdb retains in-frame clones only, with some absent. Of fewer than 400,000 clones in the sample, approximately 8.2% are singletons; the top ten hold approximately 0.47%.

The source material was central memory CD4+ T cells from blood. This receptor was taken from a woman aged 18-29 years in good health. V is TRBV28 and J is TRBJ1-2, with a possible D match to TRBD1 (6 bases). CDR3 protein: CASSLPGHPNYGYTF. In DNA, the CDR3 is TGTGCCAGCAGTCTTCCGGGACACCCTAACTATGGCTACACCTTC.